This T cell receptor beta chain was recovered during a study of blood T cell repertoires in COVID-19. Original analysis: Estimation of nucleated cell counts relied on the amplification of reference gene primers. Data came from immunoSEQ multiplex PCR; TCRdb stores just in-frame clones and leaves some out. The V and J calls and clone size come from that table; D and trimming were worked out from the DNA. This table has more than 250,000 clones, around 82% appearing once. This clone was detected once. This CDR3 spans 11 amino acids. Deletions cut 6 bases from V and 7 bases from J, with 9 bases between. Germline CDR1 is ENHRY and CDR2 is SYGVKD.

V usage is TRBV10-3 and J usage is TRBJ1-1; weak D call: TRBD1 (5 bases). The origin of this receptor is a woman in her forties or fifties with acute or convalescent COVID-19. The sequencing input was peripheral blood. Written as DNA, the CDR3 is TGTGCCATCAGGGGGGGTGGTGAAGCTTTCTTT. Protein: CAIRGGGEAFF.